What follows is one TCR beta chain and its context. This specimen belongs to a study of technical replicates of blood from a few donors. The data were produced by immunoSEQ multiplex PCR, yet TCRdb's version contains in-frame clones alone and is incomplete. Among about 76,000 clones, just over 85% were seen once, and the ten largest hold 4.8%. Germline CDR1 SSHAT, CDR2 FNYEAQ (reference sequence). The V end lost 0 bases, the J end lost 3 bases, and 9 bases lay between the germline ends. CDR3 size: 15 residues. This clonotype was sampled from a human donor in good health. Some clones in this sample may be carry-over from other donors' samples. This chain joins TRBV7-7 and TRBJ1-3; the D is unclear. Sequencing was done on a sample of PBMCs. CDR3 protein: CASSLAFGDGNTIYF. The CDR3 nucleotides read TGTGCCAGCAGCTTAGCGTTCGGGGATGGAAACACCATATATTTT.